The TCR beta chain under discussion was sequenced for a study of blood T cell repertoires in COVID-19. Participant ages covered roughly 18 to 89 years across around 25 US areas. Participants' own reports of clinical history determined their cohort assignment. The CDR3 length is 17 residues. V was pared by 5 bases and J by 3 bases, with 10 bases of the junction left unmatched. CDR1 and CDR2 (germline): KGHDR, SFDVKD. Per the study methods: How many nucleated cells were present was estimated from reference gene primer amplification. Here immunoSEQ multiplex PCR was the method, and the copy in TCRdb shows in-frame clones only, minus some. Clone size and the V and J calls come from that table; the DNA yielded D and trimming. Of about 140,000 clones in the sample, approximately 84% are singletons; the top ten hold 3% to 3.5%.

Sequences were obtained from PBMCs or T cells enriched from blood (not recorded which). The TCR originated in a woman in her 50s with acute COVID-19. The chain links TRBV24-1 to TRBJ2-2; 8 bases match TRBD1. The CDR3, as DNA: TGTGCCACCAGTGGTAACATCAGGGGGCTGGACACCGGGGAGCTGTTTTTT. It is translated as CATSGNIRGLDTGELFF.